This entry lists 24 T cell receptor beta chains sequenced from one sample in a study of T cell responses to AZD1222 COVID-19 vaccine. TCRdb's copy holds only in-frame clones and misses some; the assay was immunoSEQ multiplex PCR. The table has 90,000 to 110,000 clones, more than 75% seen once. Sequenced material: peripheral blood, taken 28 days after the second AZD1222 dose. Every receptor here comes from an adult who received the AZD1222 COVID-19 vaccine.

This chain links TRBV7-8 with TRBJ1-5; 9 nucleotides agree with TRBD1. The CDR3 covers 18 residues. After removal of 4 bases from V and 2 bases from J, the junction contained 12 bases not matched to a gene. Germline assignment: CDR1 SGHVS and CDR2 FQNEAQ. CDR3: CASSSTGTGLIGNQPQHF. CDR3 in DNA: TGTGCCAGCAGCTCAACCGGGACAGGGTTGATTGGCAATCAGCCCCAGCATTTT.

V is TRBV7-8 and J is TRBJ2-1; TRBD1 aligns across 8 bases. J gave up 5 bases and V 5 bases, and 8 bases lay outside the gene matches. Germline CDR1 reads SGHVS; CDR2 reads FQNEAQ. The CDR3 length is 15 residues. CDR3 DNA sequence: TGTGCCAGCAGCCCCCGGACAGGGTTCAACAATGAGCAGTTCTTC. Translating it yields CASSPRTGFNNEQFF.

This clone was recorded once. The CDR3 DNA sequence: TGTGCCAGCAGCCAAGAGGTCCTAGACAGGAAGGGCTACACCTTC. Amino acid sequence: CASSQEVLDRKGYTF. The chain carries TRBV7-2 and TRBJ1-2, with D maybe TRBD1 (6 bases). Trimming stripped 5 bases from V and 8 bases from J, with 21 bases between. CDR3 size: 15 residues. Germline V lookup: CDR1 SGHTA, CDR2 FQGNSA.

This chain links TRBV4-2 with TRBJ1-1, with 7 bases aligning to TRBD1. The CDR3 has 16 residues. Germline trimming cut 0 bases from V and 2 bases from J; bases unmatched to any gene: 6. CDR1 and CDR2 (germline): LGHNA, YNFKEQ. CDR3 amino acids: CASSQDGGQKNTEAFF. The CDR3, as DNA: TGTGCCAGCAGCCAAGATGGGGGACAGAAAAACACTGAAGCTTTCTTT.

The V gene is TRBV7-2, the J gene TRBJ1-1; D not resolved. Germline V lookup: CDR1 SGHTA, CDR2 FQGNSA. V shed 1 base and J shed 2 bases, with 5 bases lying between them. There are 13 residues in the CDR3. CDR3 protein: CASSLELNTEAFF. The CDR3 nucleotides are TGTGCCAGCAGCTTAGAGCTAAACACTGAAGCTTTCTTT.

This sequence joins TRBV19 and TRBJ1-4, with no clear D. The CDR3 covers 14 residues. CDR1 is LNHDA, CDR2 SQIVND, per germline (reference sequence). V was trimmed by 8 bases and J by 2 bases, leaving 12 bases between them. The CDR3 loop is CASYGSSTNEKLFF. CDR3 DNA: TGTGCCAGTTACGGAAGCAGTACTAATGAAAAACTGTTTTTT.

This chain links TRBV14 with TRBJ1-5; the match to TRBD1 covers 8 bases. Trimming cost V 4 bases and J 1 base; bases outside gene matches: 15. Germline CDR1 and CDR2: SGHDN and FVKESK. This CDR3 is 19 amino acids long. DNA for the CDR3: TGTGCCAGCAGCCGAAAGACAGGGGAAAAGAACTTAAGCAATCAGCCCCAGCATTTT. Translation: CASSRKTGEKNLSNQPQHF.

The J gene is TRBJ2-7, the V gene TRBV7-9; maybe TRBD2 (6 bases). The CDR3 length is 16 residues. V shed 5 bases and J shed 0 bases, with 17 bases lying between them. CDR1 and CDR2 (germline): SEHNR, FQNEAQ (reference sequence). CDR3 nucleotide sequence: TGTGCCAGCAGCGAACCCGGGACTCAGAGCTCCTACGAGCAGTACTTC. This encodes CASSEPGTQSSYEQYF. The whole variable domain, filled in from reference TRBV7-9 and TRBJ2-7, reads DTGVSQNPRHKITKRGQNVTFRCDPISEHNRLYWYRQTLGQGPEFLTYFQNEAQLEKSRLLSDRFSAERPKGSFSTLEIQRTEQGDSAMYLCASSEPGTQSSYEQYFGPGTRLTVT.

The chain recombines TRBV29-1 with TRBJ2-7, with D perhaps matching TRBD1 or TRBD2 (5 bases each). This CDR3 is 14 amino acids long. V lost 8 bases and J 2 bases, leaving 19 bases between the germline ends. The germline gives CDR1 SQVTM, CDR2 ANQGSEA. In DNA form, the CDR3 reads TGCAGCTTCAATAGACCGGGACGACCCTACGAGCAGTACTTC. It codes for CSFNRPGRPYEQYF.

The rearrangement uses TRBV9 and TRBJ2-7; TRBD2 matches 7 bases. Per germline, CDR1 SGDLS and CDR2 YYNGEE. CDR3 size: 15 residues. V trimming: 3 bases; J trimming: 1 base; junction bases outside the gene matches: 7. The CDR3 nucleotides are TGTGCCAGCAGCGGAGGGGCGGGGGAATCCTACGAGCAGTACTTC. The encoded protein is CASSGGAGESYEQYF.

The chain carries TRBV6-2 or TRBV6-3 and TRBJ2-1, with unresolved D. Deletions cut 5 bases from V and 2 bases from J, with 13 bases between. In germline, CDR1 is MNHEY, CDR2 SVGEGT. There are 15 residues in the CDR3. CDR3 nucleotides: TGTGCCAGCAGTCCCCTCGGCGGAGCCTACAATGAGCAGTTCTTC. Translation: CASSPLGGAYNEQFF.

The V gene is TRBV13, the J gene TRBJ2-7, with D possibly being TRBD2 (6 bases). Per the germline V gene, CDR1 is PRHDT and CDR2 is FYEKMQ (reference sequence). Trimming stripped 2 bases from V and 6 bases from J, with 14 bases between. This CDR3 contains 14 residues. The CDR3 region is CASSLRDSQFEQYF. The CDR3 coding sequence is TGTGCCAGCAGCTTACGGGACTCTCAGTTCGAGCAGTACTTC.

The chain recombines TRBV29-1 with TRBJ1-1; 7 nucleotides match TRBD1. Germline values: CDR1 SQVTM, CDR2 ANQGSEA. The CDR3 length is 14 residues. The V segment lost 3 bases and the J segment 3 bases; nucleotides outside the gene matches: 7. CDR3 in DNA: TGCAGCGTTGAGGGCAGGGGGAAAGACACTGAAGCTTTCTTT. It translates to CSVEGRGKDTEAFF. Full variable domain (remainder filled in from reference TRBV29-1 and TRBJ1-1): SAVISQKPSRDICQRGTSLTIQCQVDSQVTMMFWYRQQPGQSLTLIATANQGSEATYESGFVIDKFPISRPNLTFSTLTVSNMSPEDSSIYLCSVEGRGKDTEAFFGQGTRLTVV.

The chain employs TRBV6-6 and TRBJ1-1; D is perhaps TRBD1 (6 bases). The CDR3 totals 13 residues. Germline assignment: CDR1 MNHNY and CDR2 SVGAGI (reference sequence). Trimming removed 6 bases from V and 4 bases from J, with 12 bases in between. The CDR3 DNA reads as TGTGCCAGCAGACAGGGTTCAACCACTGAAGCTTTCTTT. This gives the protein CASRQGSTTEAFF.

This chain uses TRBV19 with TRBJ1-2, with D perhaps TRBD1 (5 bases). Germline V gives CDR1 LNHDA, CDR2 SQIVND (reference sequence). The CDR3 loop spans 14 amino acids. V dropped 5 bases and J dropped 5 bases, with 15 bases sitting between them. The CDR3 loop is CASSPWTTFYGYTF. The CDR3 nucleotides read TGTGCCAGTAGTCCCTGGACAACTTTTTATGGCTACACCTTC.

CDR3 DNA: TGTGCCAGCACCTTCGGACTAGTCGGTGAGCAGTTCTTC. The encoded protein is CASTFGLVGEQFF. V gene TRBV3-1 (or the pseudogene TRBV3-2) combines with J gene TRBJ2-1, with 7 bases lining up with TRBD2. The germline V gene has CDR1 LGHDT and CDR2 YNNKEL (reference sequence). CDR3 length equals 13 residues. V lost 7 bases and J lost 9; bases outside the gene matches: 9.

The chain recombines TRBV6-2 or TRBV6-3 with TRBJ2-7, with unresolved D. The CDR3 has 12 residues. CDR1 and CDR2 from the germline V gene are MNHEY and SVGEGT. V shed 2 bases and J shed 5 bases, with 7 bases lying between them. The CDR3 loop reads CASSYPPNEQYF. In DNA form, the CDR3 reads TGTGCCAGCAGTTACCCGCCGAACGAGCAGTACTTC.

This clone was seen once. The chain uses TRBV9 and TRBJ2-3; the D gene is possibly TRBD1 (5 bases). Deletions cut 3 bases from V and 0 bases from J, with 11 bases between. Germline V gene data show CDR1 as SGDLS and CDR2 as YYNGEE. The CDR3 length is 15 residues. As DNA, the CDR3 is TGTGCCAGCAGCGCGACAGACAGCAGCACAGATACGCAGTATTTT. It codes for CASSATDSSTDTQYF.

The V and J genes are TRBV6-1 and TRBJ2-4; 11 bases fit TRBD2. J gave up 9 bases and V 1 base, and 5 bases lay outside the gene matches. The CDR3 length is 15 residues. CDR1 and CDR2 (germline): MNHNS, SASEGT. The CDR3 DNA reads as TGTGCCAGCAGTGAAGAGGCTAGCGGGAGGCCCATTCAGTACTTC. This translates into CASSEEASGRPIQYF.

The DNA for the CDR3 is TGCGCCAGCAGCCAAGGGGACAGGTTGGGGACCCAGTACTTC. It specifies CASSQGDRLGTQYF. V and J are TRBV4-1 and TRBJ2-5, with TRBD1 identical over 8 bases. The V segment lost 1 base and the J segment 7 bases; nucleotides outside the gene matches: 5. Germline V lookup: CDR1 MGHRA, CDR2 YSYEKL. The CDR3 sequence is 14 residues long.

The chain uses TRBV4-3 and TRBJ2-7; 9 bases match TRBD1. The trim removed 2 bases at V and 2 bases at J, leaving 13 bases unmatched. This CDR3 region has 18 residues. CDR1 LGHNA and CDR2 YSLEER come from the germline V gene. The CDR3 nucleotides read TGCGCCAGCAGCCAAAGATTTCGAAGGGACAGGGTCCCCTACGAGCAGTACTTC. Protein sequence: CASSQRFRRDRVPYEQYF.

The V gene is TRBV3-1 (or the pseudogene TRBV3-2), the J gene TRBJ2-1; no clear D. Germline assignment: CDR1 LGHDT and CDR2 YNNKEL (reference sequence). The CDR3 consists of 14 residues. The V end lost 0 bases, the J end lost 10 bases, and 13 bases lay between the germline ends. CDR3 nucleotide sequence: TGTGCCAGCAGCCAAGAAATGGCCGGCTACGAGCAGTTCTTC. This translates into CASSQEMAGYEQFF.

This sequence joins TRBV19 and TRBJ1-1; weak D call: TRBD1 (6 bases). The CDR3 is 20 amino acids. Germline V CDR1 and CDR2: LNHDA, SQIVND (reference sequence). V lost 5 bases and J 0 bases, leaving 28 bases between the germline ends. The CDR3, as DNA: TGTGCCAGTAGTTTTTCGAAGGCCGGGACACGGGGGATTATGAACACTGAAGCTTTCTTT. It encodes CASSFSKAGTRGIMNTEAFF.

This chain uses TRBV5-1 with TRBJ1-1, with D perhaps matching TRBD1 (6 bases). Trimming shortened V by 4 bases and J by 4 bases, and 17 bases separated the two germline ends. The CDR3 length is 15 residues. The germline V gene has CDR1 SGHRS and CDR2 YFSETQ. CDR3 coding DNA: TGCGCCAGCAGCCTAGGACAGTTTCGGGGCACTGAAGCTTTCTTT. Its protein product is CASSLGQFRGTEAFF.